This is a list of T cell receptor beta chains from one sample in a study of T-cell reconstitution after alpha-beta-depleted transplantation in children. Via MiXCR, TCRdb re-called the PCR reads, giving one row per CDR3 protein. Of some 840,000 distinct CDR3 sequences in the sample, around 15% were seen once. The material was PBMCs, mostly from graft donor cells, obtained 360 days after TCRalphabeta/CD19-depleted stem cell transplant. These receptors all come from a male patient between 5 and 17 years old who had a stem cell transplant for acute lymphoblastic leukemia, so the T cells may come from the graft donor. The CDR3 runs from the conserved cysteine through the conserved F or W. The D gene is left open where the match is weak. Rows may omit the clone size; those that give it use once, few, many or a size class.

>TRBD1|TRBV11-2|many|TRBJ2-7
TGTGCCAGCAGACCACTTATGGGACAGGAGAGAAAGTACGAGCAGTACTTC
CASRPLMGQERKYEQYF
>.|TRBV6-2/TRBV6-3|.|TRBJ2-4
TGTGCCAGCAGTTACTCGGGTGGATTAGCCAAAAACATTCAGTACTTC
CASSYSGGLAKNIQYF
>TRBD2|TRBV15|.|TRBJ2-7
TGTGCCACCAGCAGAGATTTTCCTAGCGGGAGGTTTGGCTACGAGCAGTACTTC
CATSRDFPSGRFGYEQYF
>TRBD2|TRBV29-1|many|TRBJ2-5
TGCAGCGTTGAGGACGGGAGGGGTGGAGAGACCCAGTACTTC
CSVEDGRGGETQYF
>.|TRBV5-1|few|TRBJ2-1
TGCGCCAGCAGCTTGATCTCTACTACAAGGAATGAGCAGTTCTTC
CASSLISTTRNEQFF
>.|TRBV7-9|.|TRBJ2-2
TGTGCCAGCAGCTTACCAACCGGCACCGGGGAGCTGTTTTTT
CASSLPTGTGELFF
>.|TRBV7-9|.|TRBJ2-7
TGTGCCAGCAGCTTAGATACAGGGACCGAGCAGTACTTC
CASSLDTGTEQYF
>.|TRBV5-6|few|TRBJ2-7
TGTGCCAGCAGCGGGGACACCTTTTACGAGCAGTACTTC
CASSGDTFYEQYF
>TRBD2|TRBV19|.|TRBJ2-7
TGTGCCAGTAGTATAACAGGGACTAGCGGCGAGCAGTACTTC
CASSITGTSGEQYF
>TRBD2|TRBV5-1|.|TRBJ2-7
TGCGCCAGCAGCCAAGGGACTAGCGGAGCCTACGAGCAGTACTTC
CASSQGTSGAYEQYF
>.|TRBV27|few|TRBJ2-3
TGTGCCAGCAGTTTATTCCCGACAGCCTTTAGCACAGATACGCAGTATTTT
CASSLFPTAFSTDTQYF
>.|TRBV12-3/TRBV12-4|few|TRBJ1-2
TGTGCCAGCAGGGACAGTTCTAACTATGGCTACACCTTC
CASRDSSNYGYTF
>.|TRBV7-2|many|TRBJ2-1
TGTGCCAGCAGCTCACTCCCGAATGAGCAGTTCTTC
CASSSLPNEQFF
>TRBD2|TRBV12-3/TRBV12-4|many|TRBJ2-1
TGTGCCAGCACCAGGACTAGCGGAAACAATGAGCAGTTCTTC
CASTRTSGNNEQFF
>.|TRBV20-1|few|TRBJ2-1
TGCAGTGCCAGCATTAGCGGAAACAATGAGCAGTTCTTC
CSASISGNNEQFF
>.|TRBV2|few|TRBJ1-1
TGTGCCAGCAGTGAATCGGGGGGTACGAACACTGAAGCTTTCTTT
CASSESGGTNTEAFF
>TRBD2|TRBV12-3/TRBV12-4|.|TRBJ2-1
TGTGCCAGCAGTTTGAACACCGGATTAGCGGGGATGAATGAGCAGTTCTTC
CASSLNTGLAGMNEQFF